Sequencing of this T cell receptor (beta chain) was carried out in a study of blood T cell repertoires in COVID-19. As for the study in general: The United States, Italy and Spain supplied acute and convalescent COVID-19 samples. T cells, B-cell-depleted T cells, or PBMCs provided the cDNA or gDNA that served as material.

Original methodology: Reference gene primer amplification gave estimated nucleated cell counts. The repertoire was sequenced with immunoSEQ multiplex PCR; TCRdb's copy has only in-frame clones and lacks some. V, J and clone size are taken as reported in that table, and D and trimming were inferred from the DNA itself. The table includes some 52,000 clones, nearly 90% detected once. Trimming took 6 bases from V and 0 from J; bases not matched to a gene: 3. In germline, CDR1 is MDHEN, CDR2 SYDVKM. The CDR3 totals 15 residues. The receptor's source is a man between 60 and 75 years old with active COVID-19. Material: peripheral blood. V is TRBV28 and J is TRBJ2-3; 10 bases map to TRBD1. CDR3 protein: CASRRQGASTDTQYF. CDR3 DNA sequence: TGTGCCAGCAGAAGACAGGGGGCCAGCACAGATACGCAGTATTTT.